The 20 T cell receptor beta chains below were found in one sample sequenced in a study of response to subunit inactivated influenza vaccine. Each CDR3 protein gets one entry after TCRdb re-called the RT-PCR reads with MiXCR. The profile shows some 850,000 distinct CDR3 sequences, about 18% of them singletons. This specimen consisted of PBMCs from blood, obtained roughly 5 days after vaccination. These receptors all stem from a man aged 50-59 years who received an inactivated influenza vaccine.

The chain combines TRBV7-9 with TRBJ1-2, with D maybe TRBD1 (6 bases). The CDR3 spans 12 residues. V was cut by 5 bases and J by 7 bases, with 11 bases left in between. Germline V gives CDR1 SEHNR, CDR2 FQNEAQ (reference sequence). The CDR3 is CASSIGGAGYTF. As DNA, the CDR3 is TGTGCCAGCAGCATAGGGGGAGCTGGCTACACCTTC. The full variable domain, its missing parts supplied by reference TRBV7-9 and TRBJ1-2, is DTGVSQNPRHKITKRGQNVTFRCDPISEHNRLYWYRQTLGQGPEFLTYFQNEAQLEKSRLLSDRFSAERPKGSFSTLEIQRTEQGDSAMYLCASSIGGAGYTFGSGTRLTVV.

This clonotype was picked up a small number of times. J is TRBJ2-5 and V is TRBV5-1; TRBD1 matches 7 bases. CDR1 is SGHRS, CDR2 YFSETQ, per germline. CDR3 length: 13 residues. J was trimmed by 4 bases and V by 4 bases; bases with no gene match: 4. As DNA, the CDR3 is TGCGCCAGCAGCGCCCGGGACAGAGAGACCCAGTACTTC. It yields the protein CASSARDRETQYF.

V and J are TRBV30 and TRBJ2-3; D perhaps matches TRBD2 (6 bases). The CDR3 is 15 residues long. Germline lookup yields CDR1 GTSNPN and CDR2 SVGIG (reference sequence). The V and J ends lost 3 bases and 6 bases respectively, with 19 bases between them. CDR3: CAWRRTGLQSDTQYF. The CDR3 DNA reads TGTGCCTGGAGGAGAACTGGACTACAATCCGATACGCAGTATTTT.

A few counts support this clonotype. The V and J genes are TRBV4-1 and TRBJ2-1, with 7 nucleotides matching TRBD1. With 0 bases clipped from V and 3 bases from J, the junction kept 5 bases outside the gene matches. Germline CDR1 and CDR2: MGHRA and YSYEKL. CDR3 length equals 16 residues. CDR3 DNA sequence: TGCGCCAGCAGCCAAGAGGTGACAGGGTACTACAATGAGCAGTTCTTC. This translates into CASSQEVTGYYNEQFF.

This clonotype has more than one count but fewer than ten. The chain is built from TRBV5-1 and TRBJ2-1; 8 bases agree with TRBD2. Germline loops: CDR1 SGHRS, CDR2 YFSETQ. The CDR3 totals 15 residues. J lost 0 bases, V lost 4 bases, and 3 bases had no gene match. CDR3 loop: CASSKSGGSYNEQFF. CDR3 coding DNA: TGCGCCAGCAGCAAGAGCGGGGGCTCCTACAATGAGCAGTTCTTC.

The V gene is TRBV11-2, the J gene TRBJ1-1; perhaps TRBD1 as D (6 bases). V lost 4 bases, J lost 4 bases, and 22 bases lay in between. Germline CDR1 and CDR2: SGHAT and FQNNGV. This CDR3 spans 17 amino acids. The CDR3 region is CASSSLFIQGGGTEAFF. The DNA for the CDR3 is TGTGCCAGCAGCTCACTTTTTATACAGGGTGGGGGCACTGAAGCTTTCTTT.

V usage is TRBV4-3 and J usage is TRBJ2-5, with TRBD2 as a possible D gene (6 bases). V was cut by 0 bases and J by 1 base, with 9 bases left in between. Looked up from germline, CDR1 is LGHNA and CDR2 is YSLEER. The CDR3 is 15 amino acids. The CDR3 is CASSQEERAQETQYF. DNA of the CDR3: TGCGCCAGCAGCCAAGAGGAGCGGGCCCAAGAGACCCAGTACTTC.

The V call is TRBV29-1, the J call TRBJ2-2; a possible D gene is TRBD2 (5 bases). The CDR3 covers 16 residues. Germline assignment: CDR1 SQVTM and CDR2 ANQGSEA. Trimming took off 7 bases at V and 3 bases at J, with 21 bases between the two ends. CDR3 nucleotides: TGCAGCGCTGGCCCCACGGGTGCGGGTTACACCGGGGAGCTGTTTTTT. Translating gives CSAGPTGAGYTGELFF.

The CDR3: CASSPQGGFSDTQYF. The CDR3 region has the DNA TGTGCCAGCAGCCCTCAGGGGGGGTTCTCCGATACGCAGTATTTT. This chain joins TRBV12-3 or TRBV12-4 and TRBJ2-3; D may be TRBD1 or TRBD2 (7 bases each). V lost 6 bases and J lost 6, with 19 bases in between. There are 15 residues in the CDR3.

The gene calls are TRBV28 and TRBJ1-4; possibly TRBD1 for D (6 bases). V lost 7 bases and J 6 bases, leaving 15 bases between the germline ends. The CDR3 sequence is 14 residues long. Germline V gene sequence: CDR1 MDHEN, CDR2 SYDVKM. CDR3 in DNA: TGTGCCAGCATGATGGGGGCCCCGGATGAAAAACTGTTTTTT. This gives the protein CASMMGAPDEKLFF.

The rearrangement joins TRBV5-1 to TRBJ2-1; 7 nucleotides agree with TRBD2. Trimming at V came to 4 bases and at J to 3 bases, leaving 10 bases not matched to a gene. Germline V gives CDR1 SGHRS, CDR2 YFSETQ. This CDR3 has 16 amino acids. The CDR3 coding sequence is TGCGCCAGCAGCGACGTCGGCGGGAGCTACTACAATGAGCAGTTCTTC. Amino acid sequence: CASSDVGGSYYNEQFF. Drawing the rest from reference TRBV5-1 and TRBJ2-1, the complete variable domain is KAGVTQTPRYLIKTRGQQVTLSCSPISGHRSVSWYQQTPGQGLQFLFEYFSETQRNKGNFPGRFSGRQFSNSRSEMNVSTLELGDSALYLCASSDVGGSYYNEQFFGPGTRLTVL.

This clonotype was seen a handful of times. This chain joins TRBV18 and TRBJ2-7; D uncertain. The V gene's germline CDR1 is KGHSH and CDR2 LQKENI. V was shortened by 4 bases and J by 5 bases, with 9 bases between the two germline ends. CDR3 length: 12 residues. This CDR3 is CASSRLEDEQYF. The CDR3 nucleotides are TGTGCCAGCTCACGTCTCGAGGACGAGCAGTACTTC.

The V call is TRBV11-2, the J call TRBJ2-7; the D gene could be TRBD1 or TRBD2 (5 bases each). This CDR3 comprises 16 residues. Trimming removed 3 bases from V and 0 bases from J, with 15 bases in between. CDR1 is SGHAT and CDR2 is FQNNGV in the germline V gene. CDR3 residues: CASSFLLRGPSYEQYF. CDR3 nucleotide sequence: TGTGCCAGCAGCTTTTTATTACGGGGACCCTCCTACGAGCAGTACTTC.

This clonotype has a handful of counts. The chain couples TRBV20-1 to TRBJ2-1; the D is unclear. The CDR3 runs to 14 residues. Between the trimmed V and J ends, which lost 3 bases and 10 bases, there was a span of 19 bases. The V gene's germline CDR1 is DFQATT and CDR2 SNEGSKA (reference sequence). CDR3 nucleotides: TGCAGTGCTAGTTCCCCCCTACACGCTCTCGAGCAGTTCTTC. Translated, it gives CSASSPLHALEQFF.

This clonotype has more than one count but fewer than ten. The chain employs TRBV9 and TRBJ2-7; 10 nucleotides align to TRBD2. Germline V gene lookup returns CDR1 SGDLS and CDR2 YYNGEE. The J segment lost 6 bases and the V segment lost 3 bases, leaving 9 bases of the junction unmatched. The CDR3 has 15 residues. CDR3 sequence: CASSELAGVPGEQYF. In nucleotides, the CDR3 is TGTGCCAGCAGCGAGCTAGCGGGAGTCCCAGGCGAGCAGTACTTC.

The chain carries TRBV2 and TRBJ2-6, with D perhaps TRBD1 or TRBD2 (5 bases each). Germline-derived CDR1 and CDR2 are SNHLY and FYNNEI. This CDR3 spans 16 amino acids. The V end was cut by 10 bases, the J end by 0 bases, with 16 bases between. CDR3 nucleotides: TGTGCCATAAGGCCGGGACCGAACTCTGGGGCCAACGTCCTGACTTTC. Protein product: CAIRPGPNSGANVLTF. The full variable domain, rest sourced from reference TRBV2 and TRBJ2-6, is EPEVTQTPSHQVTQMGQEVILRCVPISNHLYFYWYRQILGQKVEFLVSFYNNEISEKSEIFDDQFSVERPDGSNFTLKIRSTKLEDSAMYFCAIRPGPNSGANVLTFGAGSRLTVL.

This clonotype was detected only a few times. The chain has TRBV7-9 and TRBJ2-3; TRBD1 is a possible D gene (6 bases). V was trimmed by 6 bases and J by 8 bases, leaving 12 bases between them. Germline V gene sequence: CDR1 SEHNR, CDR2 FQNEAQ (reference sequence). CDR3 length equals 12 residues. The DNA of the CDR3 is TGTGCCAGCAGTGAACAGGGTGGTACGCAGTATTTT. Translation gives CASSEQGGTQYF.

The sample holds a few counts of this clonotype. This chain connects TRBV7-2 to TRBJ2-1; D is ambiguous. The CDR3 totals 16 residues. Trimming stripped 1 base from V and 3 bases from J, with 13 bases between. From germline, CDR1 is SGHTA and CDR2 FQGNSA. The CDR3 DNA is TGTGCCAGCAGCTTAGAAGCCGGCGCACGCTACAATGAGCAGTTCTTC. It codes for CASSLEAGARYNEQFF. The full variable domain, completed using reference TRBV7-2 and TRBJ2-1, is GAGVSQSPSNKVTEKGKDVELRCDPISGHTALYWYRQSLGQGLEFLIYFQGNSAPDKSGLPSDRFSAERTGGSVSTLTIQRTQQEDSAVYLCASSLEAGARYNEQFFGPGTRLTVL.

This clonotype turned up a few times. The chain employs TRBV4-1 and TRBJ1-2; no reliable D call. Germline V lookup: CDR1 MGHRA, CDR2 YSYEKL. V was cut by 3 bases and J by 1 base, with 6 bases left in between. The CDR3 contains 13 residues. As DNA, the CDR3 is TGCGCCAGCAGCCAGACCCATAACTATGGCTACACCTTC. This gives the protein CASSQTHNYGYTF.

This clonotype was counted only a few times. The chain uses TRBV20-1 and TRBJ1-5; D perhaps matches TRBD1 (5 bases). The CDR3 has 14 amino acids. Germline values: CDR1 DFQATT, CDR2 SNEGSKA (reference sequence). V was trimmed by 4 bases and J by 0 bases, leaving 10 bases between them. The CDR3 loop reads CSANSGTSNQPQHF. The CDR3 nucleotides are TGCAGTGCTAACTCCGGGACTAGCAATCAGCCCCAGCATTTT.